This T cell receptor beta chain was captured by sequencing in a study of technical replicates of blood from a few donors. Germline CDR1 and CDR2: SEHNR and FQNEAQ (reference sequence). The CDR3 spans 10 residues. This table comes from immunoSEQ multiplex PCR, and its TCRdb copy is limited to in-frame clones, with some not included. The top ten clones hold roughly 10% of a sample with about 9,400 clones, 90% to 95% of them seen once. As regards this clone: Germline and junction disagree at one end, which may indicate a read error.

This sequence was found in a human donor in good health. V and J are TRBV7-9 and TRBJ1-2; TRBD1 might be the D (5 bases). Sequenced material: PBMCs. CDR3 residues: CASSLARVSF. The CDR3 bases are TGTGCCAGCAGCTTAGCCAGGGTCTCCTTC.